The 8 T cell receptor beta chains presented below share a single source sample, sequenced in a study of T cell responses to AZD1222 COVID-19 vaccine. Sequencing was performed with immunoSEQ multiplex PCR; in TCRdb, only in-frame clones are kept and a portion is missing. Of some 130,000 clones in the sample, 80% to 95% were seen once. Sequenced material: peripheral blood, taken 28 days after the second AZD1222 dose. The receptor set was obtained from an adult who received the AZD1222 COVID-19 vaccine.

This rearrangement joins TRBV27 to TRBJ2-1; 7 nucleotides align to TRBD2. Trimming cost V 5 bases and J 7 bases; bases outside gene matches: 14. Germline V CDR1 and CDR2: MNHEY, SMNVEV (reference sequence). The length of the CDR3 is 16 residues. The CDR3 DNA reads TGTGCCAGCAGTCTCTTGGCGGGAGTCCCCGGGAATGAGCAGTTCTTC. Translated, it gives CASSLLAGVPGNEQFF.

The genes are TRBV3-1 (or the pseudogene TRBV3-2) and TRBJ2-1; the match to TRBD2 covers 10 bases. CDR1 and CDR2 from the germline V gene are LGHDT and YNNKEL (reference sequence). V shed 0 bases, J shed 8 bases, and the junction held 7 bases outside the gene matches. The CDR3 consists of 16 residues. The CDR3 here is CASSQERASGSDEQFF. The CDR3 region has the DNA TGTGCCAGCAGCCAAGAACGGGCTAGCGGGAGCGATGAGCAGTTCTTC.

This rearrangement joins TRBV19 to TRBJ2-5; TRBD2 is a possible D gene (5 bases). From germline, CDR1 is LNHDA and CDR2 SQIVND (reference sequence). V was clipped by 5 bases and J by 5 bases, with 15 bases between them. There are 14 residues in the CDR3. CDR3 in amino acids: CASSRAVGVETQYF. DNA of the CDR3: TGTGCCAGTAGTCGGGCTGTGGGAGTGGAGACCCAGTACTTC. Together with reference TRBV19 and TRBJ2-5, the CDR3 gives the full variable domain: DGGITQSPKYLFRKEGQNVTLSCEQNLNHDAMYWYRQDPGQGLRLIYYSQIVNDFQKGDIAEGYSVSREKKESFPLTVTSAQKNPTAFYLCASSRAVGVETQYFGPGTRLLVL.

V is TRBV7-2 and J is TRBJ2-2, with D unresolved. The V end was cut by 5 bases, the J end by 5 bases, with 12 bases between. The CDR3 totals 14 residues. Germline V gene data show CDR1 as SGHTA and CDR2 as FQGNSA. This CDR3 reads CASSLSQRTGELFF. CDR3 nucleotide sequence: TGTGCCAGCAGCCTAAGCCAACGGACCGGGGAGCTGTTTTTT.

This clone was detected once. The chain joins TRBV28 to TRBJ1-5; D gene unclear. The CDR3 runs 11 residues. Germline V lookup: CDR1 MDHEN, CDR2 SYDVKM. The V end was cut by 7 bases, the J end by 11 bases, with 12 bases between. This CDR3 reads CASTARGAQHF. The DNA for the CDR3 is TGTGCCAGCACCGCGCGTGGGGCCCAGCATTTT.

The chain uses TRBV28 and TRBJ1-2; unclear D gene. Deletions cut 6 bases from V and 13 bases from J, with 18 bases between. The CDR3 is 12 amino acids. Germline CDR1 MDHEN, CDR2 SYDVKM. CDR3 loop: CASSSAPEAGTF. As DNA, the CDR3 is TGTGCCAGCAGCTCCGCCCCCGAGGCAGGCACCTTC.

The CDR3 loop is CASSLRGLPGNTIYF. CDR3 nucleotides: TGTGCCAGCAGTTTACGCGGACTTCCTGGAAACACCATATATTTT. The V gene is TRBV28, the J gene TRBJ1-3; D is ambiguous. The CDR3 loop spans 15 amino acids. Germline assignment: CDR1 MDHEN and CDR2 SYDVKM. V shed 2 bases and J shed 2 bases, with 10 bases lying between them.

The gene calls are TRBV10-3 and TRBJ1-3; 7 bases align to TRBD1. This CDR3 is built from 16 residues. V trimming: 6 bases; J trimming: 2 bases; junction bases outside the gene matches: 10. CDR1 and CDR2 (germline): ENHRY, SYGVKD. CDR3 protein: CAIRGHDREAGNTIYF. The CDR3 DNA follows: TGTGCCATCAGAGGTCACGACAGGGAGGCTGGAAACACCATATATTTT.